This TCR beta chain was captured by sequencing in a study of glioma-infiltrating T cells. There are many counts of this clonotype. Using RNA template, CDR3s of TCR alpha and beta were amplified with iRepertoire arm-PCR. MiXCR, run by TCRdb on the multiplex PCR reads, gives a single entry per CDR3 protein. The sample holds approximately 90,000 distinct CDR3 sequences, about a quarter seen once. This clonotype was sampled from a human donor with low-grade glioma or glioblastoma, undergoing nonglioma brain surgery, or in good health (not recorded which). The sample consisted of glioma tissue, nonneoplastic brain tissue, or PBMCs (not recorded which).

The CDR3 nucleotides are TGTGCCAGCAGTCCCCCCGGAGGGAGGAAGGATACGCAGTATTTT. This codes for CASSPPGGRKDTQYF. V usage is TRBV12-3 or TRBV12-4 and J usage is TRBJ2-3; maybe TRBD2 (6 bases). The CDR3 extends over 15 amino acids. V was shortened by 5 bases and J by 6 bases, with 18 bases between the two germline ends.